The T cell receptor (beta chain) described here comes from a study of shared clonotypes between healthy human individuals. This CDR3 has 14 amino acids. Looked up from germline, CDR1 is SGDLS and CDR2 is YYNGEE. Trimming cost V 3 bases and J 7 bases, with 14 bases left between them. Here immunoSEQ multiplex PCR was the method, and the copy in TCRdb shows in-frame clones only, minus some. The sample has over 2 million clones; 85% to 95% are singletons. Sequenced sample: naive CD4+ T cells from PBMCs. Sample subset: CD45RA+ positively selected. The origin of this receptor is a young man in good health. Some clones in this sample may be carry-over from other donors' samples. This sequence joins TRBV9 and TRBJ2-1; no clear D gene. The chain's CDR3 is CASSEQPLGNEQFF. The CDR3, as DNA: TGTGCCAGCAGCGAACAGCCCTTAGGGAATGAGCAGTTCTTC.